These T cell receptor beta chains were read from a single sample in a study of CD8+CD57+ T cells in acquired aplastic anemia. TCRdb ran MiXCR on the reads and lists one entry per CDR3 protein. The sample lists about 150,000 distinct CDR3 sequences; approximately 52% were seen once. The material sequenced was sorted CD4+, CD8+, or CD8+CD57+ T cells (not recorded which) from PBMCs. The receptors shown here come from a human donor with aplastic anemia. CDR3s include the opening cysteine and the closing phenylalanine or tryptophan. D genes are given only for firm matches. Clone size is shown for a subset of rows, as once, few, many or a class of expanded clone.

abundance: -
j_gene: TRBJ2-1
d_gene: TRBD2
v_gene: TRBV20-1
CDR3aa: CSAPIAGYDEQFF
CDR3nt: TGCAGTGCCCCGATAGCGGGTTACGATGAGCAGTTCTTC

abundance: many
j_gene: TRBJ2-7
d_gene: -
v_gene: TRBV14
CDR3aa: CASSARGGFRTLPSYEQYF
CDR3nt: TGTGCCAGCAGCGCCAGAGGAGGGTTCAGGACACTACCCTCCTACGAGCAGTACTTC

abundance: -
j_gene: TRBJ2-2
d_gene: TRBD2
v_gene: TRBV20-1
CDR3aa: CSARSKGAGGPGELFF
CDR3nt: TGCAGTGCTCGCTCCAAGGGGGCGGGAGGGCCCGGGGAGCTGTTTTTT

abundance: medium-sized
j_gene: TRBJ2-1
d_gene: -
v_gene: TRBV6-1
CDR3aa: CASRAWWGGRYNEQFF
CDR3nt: TGTGCCAGCAGGGCATGGTGGGGGGGCCGGTACAATGAGCAGTTCTTC

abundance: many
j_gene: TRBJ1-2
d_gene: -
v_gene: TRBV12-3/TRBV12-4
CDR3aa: CASTQSGGTFPYYGYTF
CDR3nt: TGTGCCAGCACCCAGAGCGGGGGCACCTTCCCCTACTATGGCTACACCTTC

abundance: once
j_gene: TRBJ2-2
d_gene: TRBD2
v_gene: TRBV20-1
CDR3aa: CSAQRRLAGTTGELFF
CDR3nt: TGCAGTGCCCAGCGCCGACTAGCGGGTACCACCGGGGAGCTGTTTTTT

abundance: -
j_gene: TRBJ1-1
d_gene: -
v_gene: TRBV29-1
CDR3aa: CTARRSGEAFF
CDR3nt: TGCACCGCGAGGAGATCTGGTGAAGCTTTCTTT

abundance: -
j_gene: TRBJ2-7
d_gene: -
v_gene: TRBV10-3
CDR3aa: CAISEVILVGLKSYEQYF
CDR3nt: TGTGCCATCAGTGAAGTTATTTTGGTGGGGCTAAAATCCTACGAGCAGTACTTC

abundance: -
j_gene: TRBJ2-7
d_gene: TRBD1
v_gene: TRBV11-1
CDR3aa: CASSLAGDRFANRVYEQYF
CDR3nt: TGTGCCAGCAGCTTAGCCGGGGACAGGTTCGCGAATAGGGTCTACGAGCAGTACTTC

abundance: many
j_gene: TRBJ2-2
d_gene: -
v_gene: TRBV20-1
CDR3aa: CSARETGRTNTGELFF
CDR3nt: TGCAGTGCTAGAGAAACGGGGAGAACGAACACCGGGGAGCTGTTTTTT

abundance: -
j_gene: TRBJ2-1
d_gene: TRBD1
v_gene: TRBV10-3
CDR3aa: CATGTGHNEQFF
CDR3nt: TGTGCCACCGGGACAGGGCACAATGAGCAGTTCTTC

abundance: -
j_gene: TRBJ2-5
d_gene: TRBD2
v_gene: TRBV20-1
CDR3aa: CSAYGGGPGYQETQYF
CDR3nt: TGCAGTGCTTACGGGGGAGGGCCTGGGTATCAAGAGACCCAGTACTTC

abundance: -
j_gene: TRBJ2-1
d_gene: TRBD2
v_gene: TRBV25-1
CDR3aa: CASSEIIGLAGEDDEQFF
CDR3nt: TGTGCCAGCAGTGAAATTATAGGACTAGCGGGAGAGGACGATGAGCAGTTCTTC

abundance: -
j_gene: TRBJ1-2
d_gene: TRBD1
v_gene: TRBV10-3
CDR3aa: CAIKGGQGSNYGYTF
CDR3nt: TGTGCCATCAAAGGGGGACAGGGATCTAACTATGGCTACACCTTC

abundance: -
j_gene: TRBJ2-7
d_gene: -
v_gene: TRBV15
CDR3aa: CATSRDRATSYEQYF
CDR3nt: TGTGCCACCAGCAGAGATCGGGCAACAAGCTACGAGCAGTACTTC

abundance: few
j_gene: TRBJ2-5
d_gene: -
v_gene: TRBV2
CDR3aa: CASSEEETQYF
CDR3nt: TGTGCCAGCAGTGAAGAAGAGACCCAGTACTTC

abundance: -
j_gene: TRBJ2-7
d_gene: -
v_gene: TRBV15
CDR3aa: CATSSTNEQYF
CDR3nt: TGTGCCACCAGCAGCACTAACGAGCAGTACTTC

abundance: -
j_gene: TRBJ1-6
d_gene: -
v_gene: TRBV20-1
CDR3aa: CSARSQGNSPLHF
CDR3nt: TGCAGTGCTAGAAGCCAGGGTAATTCACCCCTCCACTTT

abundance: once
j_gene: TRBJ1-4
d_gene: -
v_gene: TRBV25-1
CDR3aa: CASSATTGTLEKLFF
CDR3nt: TGTGCCAGCAGTGCAACTACCGGGACGCTTGAAAAACTGTTTTTT

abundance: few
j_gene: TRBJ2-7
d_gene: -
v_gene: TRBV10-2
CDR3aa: CASVTQGLYSQQYF
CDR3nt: TGCGCCAGCGTCACACAGGGTCTCTATTCCCAGCAGTACTTC

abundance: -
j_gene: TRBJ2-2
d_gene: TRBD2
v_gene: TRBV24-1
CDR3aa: CATSEAGAGGELFF
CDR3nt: TGTGCCACCAGTGAAGCGGGGGCTGGCGGGGAGCTGTTTTTT

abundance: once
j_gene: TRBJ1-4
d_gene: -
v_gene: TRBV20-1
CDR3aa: CSARGATNEKLFF
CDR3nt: TGCAGTGCTAGAGGGGCAACTAATGAAAAACTGTTTTTT

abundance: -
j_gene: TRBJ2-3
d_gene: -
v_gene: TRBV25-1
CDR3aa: CASRGVRTSTDTQYF
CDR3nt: TGTGCCAGCAGGGGGGTTAGGACTAGCACAGATACGCAGTATTTT

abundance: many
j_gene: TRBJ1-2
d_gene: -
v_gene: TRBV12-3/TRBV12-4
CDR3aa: CASTIDRGRNYGYTF
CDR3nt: TGTGCCAGCACCATAGACAGAGGCCGAAACTATGGCTACACCTTC

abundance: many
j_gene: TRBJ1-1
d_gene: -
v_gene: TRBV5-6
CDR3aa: CASHPGPNTEAFF
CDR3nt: TGTGCCAGCCACCCCGGACCTAACACTGAAGCTTTCTTT